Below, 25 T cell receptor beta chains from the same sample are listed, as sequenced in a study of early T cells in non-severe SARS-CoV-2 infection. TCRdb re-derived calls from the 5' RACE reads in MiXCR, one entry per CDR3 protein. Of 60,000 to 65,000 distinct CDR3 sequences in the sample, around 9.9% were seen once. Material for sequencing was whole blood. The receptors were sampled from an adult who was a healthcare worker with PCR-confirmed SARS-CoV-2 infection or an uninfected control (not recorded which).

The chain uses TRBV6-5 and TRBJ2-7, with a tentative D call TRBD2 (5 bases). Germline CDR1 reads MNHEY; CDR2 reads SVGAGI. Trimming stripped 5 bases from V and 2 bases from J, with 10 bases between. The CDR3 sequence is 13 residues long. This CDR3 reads CASSRESAYEQYV. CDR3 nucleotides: TGTGCCAGCAGTCGGGAATCCGCCTACGAGCAGTACGTC.

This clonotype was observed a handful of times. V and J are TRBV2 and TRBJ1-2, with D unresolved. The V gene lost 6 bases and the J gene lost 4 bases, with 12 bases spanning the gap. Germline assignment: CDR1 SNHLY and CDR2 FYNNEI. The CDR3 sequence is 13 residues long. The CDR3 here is CASREQSPYGYTF. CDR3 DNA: TGTGCCAGCAGGGAACAGTCGCCCTATGGCTACACCTTC.

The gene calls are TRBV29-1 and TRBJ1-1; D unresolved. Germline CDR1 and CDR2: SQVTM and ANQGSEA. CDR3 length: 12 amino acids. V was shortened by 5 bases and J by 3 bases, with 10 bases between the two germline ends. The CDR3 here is CSVSRVYTEAFF. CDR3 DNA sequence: TGCAGCGTTTCAAGAGTGTACACTGAAGCTTTCTTT.

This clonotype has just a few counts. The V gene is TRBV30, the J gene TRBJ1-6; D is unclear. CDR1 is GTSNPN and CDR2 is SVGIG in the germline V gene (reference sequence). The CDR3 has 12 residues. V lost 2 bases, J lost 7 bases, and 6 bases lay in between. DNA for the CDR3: TGTGCCTGGAGTACCGGGAATTCACCCCTCCACTTT. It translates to CAWSTGNSPLHF.

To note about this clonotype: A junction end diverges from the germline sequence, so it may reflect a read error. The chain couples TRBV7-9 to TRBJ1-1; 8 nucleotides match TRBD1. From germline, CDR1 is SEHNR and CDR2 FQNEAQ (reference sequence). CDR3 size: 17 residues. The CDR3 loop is CASSLGPRGRVNTEACF. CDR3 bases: TGTGCCAGCAGCCTCGGCCCCAGGGGGCGAGTGAACACTGAAGCTTGCTTT.

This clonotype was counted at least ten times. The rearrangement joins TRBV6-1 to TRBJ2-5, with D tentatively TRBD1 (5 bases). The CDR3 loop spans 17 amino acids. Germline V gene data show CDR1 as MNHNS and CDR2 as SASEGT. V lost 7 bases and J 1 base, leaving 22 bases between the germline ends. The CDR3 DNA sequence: TGTGCCAGCATTTCCACCGAACAGGAAGCGATCCAAGAGACCCAGTACTTC. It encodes CASISTEQEAIQETQYF.

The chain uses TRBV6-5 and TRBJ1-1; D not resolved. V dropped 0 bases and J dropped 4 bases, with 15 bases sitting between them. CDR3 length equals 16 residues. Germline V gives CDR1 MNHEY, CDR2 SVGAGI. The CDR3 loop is CASSYSSPSHLTEAFF. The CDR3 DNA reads TGTGCCAGCAGTTACTCCTCCCCTTCCCATCTCACTGAAGCTTTCTTT.

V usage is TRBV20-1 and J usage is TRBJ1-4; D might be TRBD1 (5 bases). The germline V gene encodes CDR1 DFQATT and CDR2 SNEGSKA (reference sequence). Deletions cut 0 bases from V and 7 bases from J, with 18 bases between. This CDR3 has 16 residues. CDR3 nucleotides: TGCAGTGCTAGAGATGGGGCAGACCAATTGGTTGAAAAACTGTTTTTT. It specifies CSARDGADQLVEKLFF.

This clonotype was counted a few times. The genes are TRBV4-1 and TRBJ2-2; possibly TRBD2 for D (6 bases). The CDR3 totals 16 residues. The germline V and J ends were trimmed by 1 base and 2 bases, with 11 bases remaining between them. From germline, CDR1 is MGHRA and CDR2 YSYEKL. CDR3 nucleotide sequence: TGCGCCAGCAGCCAAGTTTTCGGGACTAACACCGGGGAGCTGTTTTTT. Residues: CASSQVFGTNTGELFF.

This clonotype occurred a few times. The CDR3 DNA reads as TGTGCCAGCAGTTCTACCGACCCCTATGGCTACACCTTC. Encoded protein: CASSSTDPYGYTF. This chain connects TRBV6-2 or TRBV6-3 to TRBJ1-2, with D uncertain. The CDR3 loop spans 13 amino acids. The V end was cut by 4 bases, the J end by 4 bases, with 10 bases between. Per germline, CDR1 MNHEY and CDR2 SVGEGT.

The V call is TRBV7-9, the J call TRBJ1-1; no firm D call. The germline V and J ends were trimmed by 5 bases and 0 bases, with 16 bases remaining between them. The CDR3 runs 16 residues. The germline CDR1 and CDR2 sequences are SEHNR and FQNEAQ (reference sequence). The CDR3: CASSRDGNLMNTEAFF. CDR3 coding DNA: TGTGCCAGCAGCCGCGACGGGAATCTAATGAACACTGAAGCTTTCTTT.

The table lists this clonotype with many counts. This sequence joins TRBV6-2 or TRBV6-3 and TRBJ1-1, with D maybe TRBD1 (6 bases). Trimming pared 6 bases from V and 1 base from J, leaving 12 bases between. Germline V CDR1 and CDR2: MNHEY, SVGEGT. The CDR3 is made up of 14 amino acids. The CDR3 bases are TGTGCCAGCAGAACAGGGCATAAGAACACTGAAGCTTTCTTT. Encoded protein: CASRTGHKNTEAFF.

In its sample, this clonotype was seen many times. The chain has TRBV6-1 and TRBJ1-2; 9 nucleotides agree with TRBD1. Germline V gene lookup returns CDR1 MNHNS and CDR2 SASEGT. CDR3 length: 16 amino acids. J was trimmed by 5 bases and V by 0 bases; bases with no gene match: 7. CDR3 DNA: TGTGCCAGCAGTGAAGCGCTTCAGGGACAGGGATATGGCTACACCTTC. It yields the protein CASSEALQGQGYGYTF.

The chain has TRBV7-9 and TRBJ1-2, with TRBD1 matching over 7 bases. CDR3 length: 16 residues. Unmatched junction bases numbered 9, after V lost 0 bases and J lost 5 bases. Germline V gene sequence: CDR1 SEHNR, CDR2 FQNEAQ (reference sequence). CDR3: CASSLAGGGKGYGYTF. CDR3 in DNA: TGTGCCAGCAGCTTAGCGGGAGGGGGCAAGGGATATGGCTACACCTTC.

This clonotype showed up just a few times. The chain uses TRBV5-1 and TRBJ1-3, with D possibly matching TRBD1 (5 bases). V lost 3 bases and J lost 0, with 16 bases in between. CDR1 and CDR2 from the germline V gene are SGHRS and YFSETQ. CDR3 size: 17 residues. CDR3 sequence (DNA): TGCGCCAGCAGCTCTGGAGAAGGGGACTACTCTGGAAACACCATATATTTT. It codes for CASSSGEGDYSGNTIYF.

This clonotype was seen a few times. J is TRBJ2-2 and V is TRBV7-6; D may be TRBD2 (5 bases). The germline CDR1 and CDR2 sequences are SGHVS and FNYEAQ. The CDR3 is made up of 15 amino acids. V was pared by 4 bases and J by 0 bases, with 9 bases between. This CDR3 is CASSYAGANTGELFF. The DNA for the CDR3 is TGTGCCAGCAGCTACGCCGGGGCGAACACCGGGGAGCTGTTTTTT.

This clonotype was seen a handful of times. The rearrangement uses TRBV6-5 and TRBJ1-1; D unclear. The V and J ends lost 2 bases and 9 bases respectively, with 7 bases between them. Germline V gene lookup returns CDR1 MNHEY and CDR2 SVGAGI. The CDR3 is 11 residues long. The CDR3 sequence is CASSYEGKAFF. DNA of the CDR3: TGTGCCAGCAGTTACGAGGGTAAAGCTTTCTTT.

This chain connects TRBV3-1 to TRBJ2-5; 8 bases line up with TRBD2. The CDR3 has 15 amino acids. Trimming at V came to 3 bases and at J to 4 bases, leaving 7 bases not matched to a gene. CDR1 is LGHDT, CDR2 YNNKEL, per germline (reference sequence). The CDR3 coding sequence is TGTGCCAGCAGCCAGCAACAAGCGGGGGTAGAGACCCAGTACTTC. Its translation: CASSQQQAGVETQYF.

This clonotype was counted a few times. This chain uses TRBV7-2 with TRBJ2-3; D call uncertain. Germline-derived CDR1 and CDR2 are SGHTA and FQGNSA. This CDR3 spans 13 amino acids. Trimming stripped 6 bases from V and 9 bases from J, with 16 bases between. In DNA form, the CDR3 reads TGTGCCAGCAGACCTTATGCTTTCGAGACGCAGTATTTT. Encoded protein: CASRPYAFETQYF.

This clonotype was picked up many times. CDR3 loop: CASSLIGALPDTQYF. The CDR3, as DNA: TGCGCCAGCAGCTTGATTGGGGCCCTTCCAGATACGCAGTATTTT. The chain is built from TRBV5-1 and TRBJ2-3; possible D gene TRBD1, 5 bases. The CDR3 is 15 residues long. Deletions cut 1 base from V and 4 bases from J, with 13 bases between. Germline CDR1 reads SGHRS; CDR2 reads YFSETQ.

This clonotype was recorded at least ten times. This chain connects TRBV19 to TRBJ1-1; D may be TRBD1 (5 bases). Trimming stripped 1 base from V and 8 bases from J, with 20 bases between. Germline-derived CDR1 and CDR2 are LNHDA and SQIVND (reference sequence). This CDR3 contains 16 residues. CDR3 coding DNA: TGTGCCAGTAGTATAGGCTCCGGTGGCTTCGGGGCCGAAGCTTTCTTT. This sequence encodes CASSIGSGGFGAEAFF.

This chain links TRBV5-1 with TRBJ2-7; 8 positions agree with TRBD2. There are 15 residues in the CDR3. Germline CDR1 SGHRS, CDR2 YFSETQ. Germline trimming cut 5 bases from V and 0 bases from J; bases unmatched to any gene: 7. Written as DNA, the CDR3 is TGCGCCAGCAGGTGGGGACTAGAGAGCTCCTACGAGCAGTACGTC. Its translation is CASRWGLESSYEQYV.

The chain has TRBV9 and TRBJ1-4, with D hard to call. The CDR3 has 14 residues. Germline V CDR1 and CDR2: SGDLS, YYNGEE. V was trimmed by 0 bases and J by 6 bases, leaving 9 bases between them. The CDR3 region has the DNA TGTGCCAGCAGCGTAGCGGGAGGCCATGAAAAACTGTTTTTT. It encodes CASSVAGGHEKLFF.

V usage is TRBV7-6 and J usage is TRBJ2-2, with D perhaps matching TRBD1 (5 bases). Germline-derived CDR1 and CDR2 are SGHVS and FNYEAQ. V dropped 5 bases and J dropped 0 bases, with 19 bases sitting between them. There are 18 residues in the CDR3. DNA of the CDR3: TGTGCCAGCAGCCTCCTTCGAACCAGGGATCCGAACACCGGGGAGCTGTTTTTT. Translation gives CASSLLRTRDPNTGELFF. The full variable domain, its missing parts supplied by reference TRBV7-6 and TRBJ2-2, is GAGVSQSPRYKVTKRGQDVALRCDPISGHVSLYWYRQALGQGPEFLTYFNYEAQQDKSGLPNDRFSAERPEGSISTLTIQRTEQRDSAMYRCASSLLRTRDPNTGELFFGEGSRLTVL.

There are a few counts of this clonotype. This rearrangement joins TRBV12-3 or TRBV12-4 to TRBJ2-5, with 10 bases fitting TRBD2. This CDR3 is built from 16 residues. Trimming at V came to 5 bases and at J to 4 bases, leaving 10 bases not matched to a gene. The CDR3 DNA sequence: TGTGCCAGCAGTCACCCGGTGGTAGCGGGGGGAGAGACCCAGTACTTC. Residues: CASSHPVVAGGETQYF.